Shown below are 19 T cell receptor beta chains from a single sample sequenced in a study of cytomegalovirus exposure and HLA in healthy donors (dated 2017 in TCRdb). The method behind the library was the immunoSEQ multiplex PCR assay. The clones in this table, taken by TCRdb from immuneACCESS, are in-frame only. Not every clone is retained; where verified, under half of the shortfall comes from an unresolved V gene, and the cause of the rest is unknown. For this sample there are around 150,000 clones; roughly 91% appear just once. The leading ten clones occupy 10% of the sample. The sequenced sample was PBMCs. The receptors originated from a woman aged 18-30 years in good health and CMV-seropositive.

V and J are TRBV2 and TRBJ2-3, with D possibly TRBD1 on 6 matching bases. V was trimmed by 4 bases and J by 4 bases, leaving 18 bases between them. CDR1 and CDR2 (germline): SNHLY, FYNNEI. The CDR3 totals 16 residues. The CDR3 here is CASSAPRGPQADTQYF. The CDR3 bases are TGTGCCAGCAGTGCGCCCAGGGGTCCACAGGCAGATACGCAGTATTTT.

The gene calls are TRBV11-1 and TRBJ2-7, with 10 bases aligning to TRBD2. This CDR3 is built from 14 residues. The ends lost 3 bases at V and 5 bases at J; junction bases unmatched: 4. In germline, CDR1 is SGHAT, CDR2 FQDESV (reference sequence). DNA of the CDR3: TGTGCCAGCAGCTTTCTAGCGGGAGCCCACGAGCAGTACTTC. It yields the protein CASSFLAGAHEQYF.

The rearrangement links TRBV12-5 to TRBJ2-1; 7 bases map to TRBD2. The CDR3 runs 15 residues. Unmatched junction bases numbered 13, after V lost 7 bases and J lost 7 bases. Germline V gene data show CDR1 as LGHNT and CDR2 as FRNRAP. Here the CDR3 DNA reads TGTGCTAGTGCCCTGCAGGCGGGAGCTTGGAATGAGCAGTTCTTC. Translated, it gives CASALQAGAWNEQFF.

The chain has TRBV11-3 and TRBJ2-6; D might be TRBD2 (5 bases). Per germline, CDR1 SGHNT and CDR2 YENEEA. The CDR3 runs to 15 residues. V shed 3 bases and J shed 4 bases, with 10 bases lying between them. For the CDR3, the DNA is TGTGCCAGCAGCTTTCGGGGTTCGGGGGCCAACGTCCTGACTTTC. Translation: CASSFRGSGANVLTF.

In its sample, this clone was seen once. An end of the junction does not agree with germline; a read error may underlie this. The genes are TRBV7-7 and TRBJ2-4, with a possible D match to TRBD1 (5 bases). This CDR3 region has 13 residues. Germline CDR1 SSHAT, CDR2 FNYEAQ (reference sequence). The CDR3: CASSLGPRDIQYF. CDR3 bases: TGTGCTAGCAGCTTAGGGCCCAGGGACATTCAGTACTTC.

Here the CDR3 reads CSVEPAERRKKYNEQFF. The CDR3 DNA reads as TGCAGCGTTGAACCAGCTGAGCGACGGAAAAAATACAATGAGCAGTTCTTC. This chain uses TRBV29-1 with TRBJ2-1, with D unresolved. V was pared by 2 bases and J by 4 bases, with 21 bases between. CDR1 SQVTM and CDR2 ANQGSEA come from the germline V gene. This CDR3 is 17 amino acids long.

This rearrangement joins TRBV19 to TRBJ1-4; D is undetermined. The germline V and J ends were trimmed by 3 bases and 7 bases, with 18 bases remaining between them. The germline V gene has CDR1 LNHDA and CDR2 SQIVND (reference sequence). The CDR3 is 16 residues long. The CDR3 loop is CASSIGQTRRGEKLFF. The CDR3 bases are TGTGCCAGTAGTATCGGGCAGACCAGGCGGGGTGAAAAACTGTTTTTT.

The V and J genes are TRBV30 and TRBJ2-1; 10 nucleotides agree with TRBD2. CDR1 GTSNPN and CDR2 SVGIG come from the germline V gene (reference sequence). The trim removed 0 bases at V and 1 base at J, leaving 0 bases unmatched. CDR3 length: 15 amino acids. The CDR3 sequence is CAWSVLAGSYNEQFF. DNA for the CDR3: TGTGCCTGGAGTGTACTAGCGGGGTCCTACAATGAGCAGTTCTTC.

V is TRBV9 and J is TRBJ2-1, with D unresolved. The CDR3 contains 16 residues. V lost 1 base and J lost 3, with 14 bases in between. Germline CDR1 is SGDLS and CDR2 is YYNGEE. CDR3 sequence (DNA): TGTGCCAGCAGCGTATTGTACAGTACACTCTACAATGAGCAGTTCTTC. This codes for CASSVLYSTLYNEQFF.

The chain links TRBV2 to TRBJ1-5, with TRBD1 matching over 10 bases. Trimming at V came to 6 bases and at J to 1 base, leaving 12 bases not matched to a gene. CDR3 size: 18 residues. CDR1 and CDR2 (germline): SNHLY, FYNNEI. The CDR3 bases are TGTGCCAGCAGGAACTCCGGGACAGGGGCCCAAAGCAATCAGCCCCAGCATTTT. It is translated as CASRNSGTGAQSNQPQHF.

The chain carries TRBV11-3 and TRBJ2-7, with TRBD1 matching 7 bases. CDR1 SGHNT and CDR2 YENEEA come from the germline V gene. The length of the CDR3 is 14 residues. V gave up 5 bases and J gave up 1 base; unmatched junction bases: 5. CDR3 sequence: CASSRRDRSYEQYF. CDR3 coding DNA: TGTGCCAGCAGCCGCCGGGACAGATCCTACGAGCAGTACTTC.

The count of this clone is one. The V call is TRBV6-5, the J call TRBJ2-7; no reliable D call. CDR1 MNHEY and CDR2 SVGAGI come from the germline V gene. CDR3 size: 13 residues. The ends were cut back, 0 bases at V and 5 bases at J, with 8 bases in the middle. The DNA of the CDR3 is TGTGCCAGCAGTTACTCGCGGTTAGACGAGCAGTACTTC. It encodes CASSYSRLDEQYF.

The V call is TRBV28, the J call TRBJ2-4; perhaps TRBD2 as D (5 bases). Germline V gives CDR1 MDHEN, CDR2 SYDVKM. The CDR3 has 11 amino acids. The V gene lost 9 bases and the J gene lost 7 bases, with 10 bases spanning the gap. CDR3 nucleotide sequence: TGTGCCAGTTGGAGCGGCAACATTCAGTACTTC. It translates to CASWSGNIQYF.

V gene TRBV30 combines with J gene TRBJ2-1; TRBD2 might be the D (6 bases). The CDR3 sequence is 14 residues long. Per the germline V gene, CDR1 is GTSNPN and CDR2 is SVGIG (reference sequence). The V gene lost 4 bases and the J gene lost 0 bases, with 10 bases spanning the gap. The chain's CDR3 is CAWNDGSSYNEQFF. CDR3 coding DNA: TGTGCCTGGAATGACGGGAGCTCCTACAATGAGCAGTTCTTC.

The sample holds a few counts of this clone. The chain is built from TRBV6-1 and TRBJ1-1; D is unresolved. V dropped 2 bases and J dropped 2 bases, with 9 bases sitting between them. Germline V gene data show CDR1 as MNHNS and CDR2 as SASEGT. This CDR3 spans 14 amino acids. As DNA, the CDR3 is TGTGCCAGCAGTGAATCCGGTAGAAACACTGAAGCTTTCTTT. Its translation: CASSESGRNTEAFF.

A few counts support this clone. The rearrangement uses TRBV18 and TRBJ1-2, with 7 bases matching TRBD1. V shed 4 bases and J 2 bases; nucleotides not matched to a gene: 1. The CDR3 spans 13 residues. Per germline, CDR1 KGHSH and CDR2 LQKENI. In DNA form, the CDR3 reads TGTGCCAGCTCACAGGACAGGAACTATGGCTACACCTTC. Translating gives CASSQDRNYGYTF.

This sequence joins TRBV11-2 and TRBJ2-1, with 14 bases aligning to TRBD2. Germline V lookup: CDR1 SGHAT, CDR2 FQNNGV. V dropped 5 bases and J dropped 7; count of bases not matched to a gene: 4. This CDR3 is 15 amino acids long. Here the CDR3 reads CASSHGLAGGNEQFF. The CDR3 DNA sequence: TGTGCCAGCAGCCACGGACTAGCGGGAGGTAATGAGCAGTTCTTC.

The chain employs TRBV6-4 and TRBJ2-7; TRBD2 matches 7 bases. J lost 7 bases, V lost 2 bases, and 14 bases had no gene match. The germline V gene encodes CDR1 MRHNA and CDR2 SNTAGT. The CDR3 is 16 residues long. CDR3 in amino acids: CASSDGGRAVVGEQYF. CDR3 sequence (DNA): TGTGCCAGCAGTGACGGTGGGAGGGCCGTAGTAGGGGAGCAGTACTTC.

The CDR3: CASRPAGRGTYEQYF. The CDR3 DNA sequence: TGTGCCAGCAGACCAGCGGGCAGGGGGACCTACGAGCAGTACTTC. V and J are TRBV5-6 and TRBJ2-7; D perhaps matches TRBD1 (7 bases). The CDR3 has 15 residues. Germline loops: CDR1 SGHDT, CDR2 YYEEEE. Trimming took off 5 bases at V and 2 bases at J, with 17 bases between the two ends.